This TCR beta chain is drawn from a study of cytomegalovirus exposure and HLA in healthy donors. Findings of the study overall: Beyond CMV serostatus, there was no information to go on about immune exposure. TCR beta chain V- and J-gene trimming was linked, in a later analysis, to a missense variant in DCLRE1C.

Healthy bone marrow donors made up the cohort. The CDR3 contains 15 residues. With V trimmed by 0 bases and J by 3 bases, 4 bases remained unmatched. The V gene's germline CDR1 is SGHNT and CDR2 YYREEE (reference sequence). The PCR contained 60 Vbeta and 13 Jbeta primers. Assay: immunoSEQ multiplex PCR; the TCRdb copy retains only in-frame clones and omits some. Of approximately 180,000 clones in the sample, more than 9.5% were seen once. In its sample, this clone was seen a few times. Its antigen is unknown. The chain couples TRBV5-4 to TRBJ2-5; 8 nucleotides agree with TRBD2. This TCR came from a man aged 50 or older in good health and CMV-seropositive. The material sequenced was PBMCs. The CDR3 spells CASSLGVSGEETQYF. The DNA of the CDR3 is TGTGCCAGCAGCTTGGGGGTTAGCGGGGAAGAGACCCAGTACTTC.